This section outlines one T cell receptor (beta chain) sequence together with its context. This specimen belongs to a study of Ad26.COV2.S vaccination and SARS-CoV-2 variants. Only in-frame clones appear in the TCRdb table, and some are missing; sequencing was by immunoSEQ multiplex PCR. This sample has around 300,000 clones; about 90% occur once, and the top ten carry about 5.4%. Described treatment: around 19 received Ad26.COV2.S at low or high dose, single or two shots; about 5 received placebo; per-sample allocation not given. The samples date from day 63 after the first vaccine or placebo injection. Germline V gene data show CDR1 as SEHNR and CDR2 as FQNEAQ (reference sequence). This CDR3 has 14 residues. V dropped 1 base and J dropped 4 bases, with 10 bases sitting between them.

This chain links TRBV7-9 with TRBJ2-5; no clear D gene. This TCR was sampled from a person between 18 and 60 years old who received the Ad26.COV2.S COVID-19 vaccine or a placebo. The source was peripheral blood, collected in a trial of Ad26.COV2.S vaccine versus placebo. The CDR3 protein is CASSLGVMGETQYF. The CDR3 DNA reads as TGTGCCAGCAGCTTAGGGGTCATGGGAGAGACCCAGTACTTC.